This T cell receptor (beta chain) emerged from a study of T cell repertoires in cytomegalovirus infection. About the study: An indication of both CMV infection and matching HLA type came from public TCR beta signatures. Overall study findings and caveats: People with CMV and the relevant HLA were identified by cumulative public TCR beta family frequency. It was HLA-C-restricted CMV-specific TCR beta clonotypes that dominated the response ex vivo.

Comment on this clonotype: Its specificity is unknown.

From the reads, TCRdb called clonotypes with MiXCR, one entry per CDR3 protein. The sample has about 740,000 distinct CDR3 sequences; under 40% are singletons. The CDR3 sequence is 15 residues long. V shed 3 bases and J shed 2 bases, with 13 bases lying between them. Germline loops: CDR1 SNHLY, CDR2 FYNNEI. The receptor comes from a human donor in good health (CMV status not recorded). Some clones in this sample may be carry-over from other donors' samples. The V call is TRBV2, the J call TRBJ1-2; tentative D call: TRBD1 (5 bases). Input material: PBMCs. In nucleotides, the CDR3 is TGTGCCAGCAGTGAGTTCCAGGGTCGAAACTATGGCTACACCTTC. Its protein product is CASSEFQGRNYGYTF.